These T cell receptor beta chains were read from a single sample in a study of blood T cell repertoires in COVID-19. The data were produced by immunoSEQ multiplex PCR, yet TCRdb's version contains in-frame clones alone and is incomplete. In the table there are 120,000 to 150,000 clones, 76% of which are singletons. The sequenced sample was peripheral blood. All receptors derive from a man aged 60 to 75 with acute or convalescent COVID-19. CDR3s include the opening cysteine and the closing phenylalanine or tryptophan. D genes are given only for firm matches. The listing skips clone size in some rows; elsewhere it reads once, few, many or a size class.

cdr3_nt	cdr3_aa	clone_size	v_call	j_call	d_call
TGTGCCAGCAGTCCAGGCACAGGGGGTAATGGCTACACCTTC	CASSPGTGGNGYTF	once	TRBV3-1/TRBV3-2	TRBJ1-2	TRBD1
TGTGCCAGTAGTCCGGGGGTGCGGCAGCCCCAGCATTTT	CASSPGVRQPQHF	-	TRBV19	TRBJ1-5	-
TGTGCCAGTAGTGGCCCAAGGGGCCACTACGAGCAGTACTTC	CASSGPRGHYEQYF	-	TRBV19	TRBJ2-7	-
TGTGCCAGCAGCACCCCGACTAGCATTCGATACGAGCAGTACTTC	CASSTPTSIRYEQYF	once	TRBV21-1	TRBJ2-7	-
TGTGCCAGCAGCCAAGGGGACAGGGGGCCGCATGAGCAGTTCTTC	CASSQGDRGPHEQFF	-	TRBV4-2	TRBJ2-1	TRBD1
TGTGCCATCGAAGGACGGGACTCTGGAAACACCATATATTTT	CAIEGRDSGNTIYF	-	TRBV10-3	TRBJ1-3	-
TGTGCCAGCAGCGTAGCTTTCGCGGGAGATCGGGATGAAGAGACCCAGTACTTC	CASSVAFAGDRDEETQYF	-	TRBV9	TRBJ2-5	TRBD2
TGCAGCGTTGATAGACTAGCGGGAGTAACAGATACGCAGTATTTT	CSVDRLAGVTDTQYF	-	TRBV29-1	TRBJ2-3	TRBD2
TGTGCCAGCAGTTACTCGGCACTCGGGAGCTACGAGCAGTACTTC	CASSYSALGSYEQYF	-	TRBV6-5	TRBJ2-7	-
TGTGCCAGCAGCTTAGATGAGAGGTCCTACAATGAGCAGTTCTTC	CASSLDERSYNEQFF	-	TRBV7-6	TRBJ2-1	-
TGTGCCAGCAGCTTAGACGCCGGGACAGGAAGTTCCCTGTTCTTC	CASSLDAGTGSSLFF	few	TRBV7-3	TRBJ2-1	TRBD1
TGCGCCAGCAGCCAAGAACCAGGGGAGAGCTCTGGAAACACCATATATTTT	CASSQEPGESSGNTIYF	-	TRBV4-1	TRBJ1-3	-
TGTGCCAGCAGTTACTCTCTGAGCTATGGCTACACCTTC	CASSYSLSYGYTF	-	TRBV6-5	TRBJ1-2	-
TGTGCCAGCAGCCTGCTGGGCGATAGCTCCTACGAGCAGTACTTC	CASSLLGDSSYEQYF	-	TRBV11-2	TRBJ2-7	-
TGTGCCAGCTCACCAGGGCTGAACACCGGGGAGCTGTTTTTT	CASSPGLNTGELFF	-	TRBV18	TRBJ2-2	-
TGTGCCAGCAGCCAAGATAGCGGGAGGGCCGGGGAGCTGTTTTTT	CASSQDSGRAGELFF	-	TRBV3-1/TRBV3-2	TRBJ2-2	TRBD2
TGTGCCAGCAGTTACTCGGGACAGGGGGTCGGTTCACCCCTCCACTTT	CASSYSGQGVGSPLHF	-	TRBV27	TRBJ1-6	TRBD1
TGCAGCTCCCCTATTGGGACTAGTAAGGACATTCAGTACTTC	CSSPIGTSKDIQYF	-	TRBV29-1	TRBJ2-4	TRBD2
TGTGCCAGCTCACCACCCACACGGGAGAACACTGAAGCTTTCTTT	CASSPPTRENTEAFF	-	TRBV18	TRBJ1-1	-
TGCGCCAGCAGCCAGGGACAGCCCGCTAGCACAGATACGCAGTATTTT	CASSQGQPASTDTQYF	-	TRBV4-1	TRBJ2-3	TRBD1
TGTGCTAGTGGTTTGGGGTCGGGGGTAGGGGAGACCCAGTACTTC	CASGLGSGVGETQYF	few	TRBV12-5	TRBJ2-5	-
TGTGCCTGGAGACCATTACAGGGTCATCAGCCCCAGCATTTT	CAWRPLQGHQPQHF	once	TRBV30	TRBJ1-5	-
TGTGCCATCAGTGGAGACAGGGTGAGCACTGAAGCTTTCTTT	CAISGDRVSTEAFF	-	TRBV10-3	TRBJ1-1	TRBD1
TGCAGTGCTAGCCAGGGCAACGAGCAGTACTTC	CSASQGNEQYF	few	TRBV20-1	TRBJ2-7	-
TGCGCCAGCAGCCAACTTCTAGCGGCCTCCTACGAGCAGTACTTC	CASSQLLAASYEQYF	few	TRBV4-1	TRBJ2-7	TRBD2
TGTGCCAGCAGCCCAGGCCGGGGACACCGAGGCTACACCTTC	CASSPGRGHRGYTF	-	TRBV7-9	TRBJ1-2	-
TGTGCCAGCAGCTTAATGGGACAGGGGATCACAGATACGCAGTATTTT	CASSLMGQGITDTQYF	-	TRBV11-2	TRBJ2-3	TRBD1
TGTGCCAGCAGTGATTTGGGGGGCTCCTACAATGAGCAGTTCTTC	CASSDLGGSYNEQFF	-	TRBV2	TRBJ2-1	-
TGTGCCAGCAGCCATGGTTTAGCGGGAAGTGCAGATACGCAGTATTTT	CASSHGLAGSADTQYF	once	TRBV3-1/TRBV3-2	TRBJ2-3	TRBD2
TGTGCCAGCAGTGAAAGGGAGGTTGAGTACACCGGGGAGCTGTTTTTT	CASSEREVEYTGELFF	-	TRBV25-1	TRBJ2-2	-
TGTGCCAGCAGCTTGGAGGGGAACTATGGCTACACCTTC	CASSLEGNYGYTF	few	TRBV5-4	TRBJ1-2	-
TGTGCCAGTAGACCCGGACTAGTCTCCTACAATGAGCAGTTCTTC	CASRPGLVSYNEQFF	once	TRBV27	TRBJ2-1	TRBD2
TGTGCCAGCAGTGATAGCACGGTGAACACTGAAGCTTTCTTT	CASSDSTVNTEAFF	once	TRBV2	TRBJ1-1	-
TGCGCCAGCAGAGCCGGGACAGGGTCCGACGAGCAGTACTTC	CASRAGTGSDEQYF	-	TRBV10-2	TRBJ2-7	TRBD1
TGTGCCACCAGTGAACCGGGACAGGCAAACTCTGGAAACACCATATATTTT	CATSEPGQANSGNTIYF	-	TRBV24-1	TRBJ1-3	TRBD1
TGTGCCAGCAGCCCGGAACCCCCAAGACAGGGCGACACCGGGGAGCTGTTTTTT	CASSPEPPRQGDTGELFF	-	TRBV7-2	TRBJ2-2	TRBD1
TGTGCCAGCAGTCCTTTTTGGGAGGGCGGATCAGCGAACACCGGGGAGCTGTTTTTT	CASSPFWEGGSANTGELFF	-	TRBV28	TRBJ2-2	TRBD2
TGTGCCAGCAGCCCGACTAGCGGGAGGACCTACGAGCAGTACTTC	CASSPTSGRTYEQYF	few	TRBV14	TRBJ2-7	TRBD2
TGTGCCAGCAGCTTAGGGGCCGATGAAAATCAGCCCCAGCATTTT	CASSLGADENQPQHF	-	TRBV7-9	TRBJ1-5	-
TGTGCCAGCAGTTGGGACACAAACAGGGAGACAAGCAATCAGCCCCAGCATTTT	CASSWDTNRETSNQPQHF	-	TRBV28	TRBJ1-5	-
TGTGCCAGCAGCCCCCGGAACAGGGGATTAGAGACCCAGTACTTC	CASSPRNRGLETQYF	few	TRBV3-1/TRBV3-2	TRBJ2-5	TRBD1
TGCGCCAGCAGCTTAGTTGGGAGCACTGAAGCTTTCTTT	CASSLVGSTEAFF	-	TRBV5-1	TRBJ1-1	-
TGTGCCAGCAGCCGAACCGGGACTAGCGGATACCTTGACACCGGGGAGCTGTTTTTT	CASSRTGTSGYLDTGELFF	-	TRBV7-6	TRBJ2-2	TRBD2
TGTGCCAGCAGTGAACTTAGGGGCTCCTACAATGAGCAGTTCTTC	CASSELRGSYNEQFF	few	TRBV6-1	TRBJ2-1	-
TGTGCCAGCAGCTCTACGCAGGGGGCCACCGGGGAGCTGTTTTTT	CASSSTQGATGELFF	once	TRBV11-2	TRBJ2-2	TRBD1
TGTGCCAGCAGCTCATCAGTTAACTATGGCTACACCTTC	CASSSSVNYGYTF	-	TRBV12-3/TRBV12-4	TRBJ1-2	-